These T cell receptor beta chains were read from a single sample in a study of T cell responses to AZD1222 COVID-19 vaccine. Assay: immunoSEQ multiplex PCR; the TCRdb copy retains only in-frame clones and omits some. The sample has 150,000 or so clones, over 85% seen once. Sequenced here: peripheral blood, sampled on day 0 of AZD1222 vaccination. These receptors were obtained from an adult in good health. Both conserved end residues are part of each CDR3. D genes are given only for firm matches. Not every row has a clone size; where given, it reads once, few, many or a size class.

cdr3_length | clone_size | j_call | d_call | v_call | cdr3_aa | cdr3_nt
16 | - | TRBJ1-1 | TRBD1 | TRBV28 | CASSTLPTGGNTEAFF | TGTGCCAGCAGCACACTCCCGACAGGGGGGAACACTGAAGCTTTCTTT
18 | - | TRBJ2-7 | TRBD1 | TRBV10-3 | CAISTRGQGVITSYEQYF | TGTGCCATCTCAACCCGGGGACAGGGGGTGATAACCTCCTACGAGCAGTACTTC
16 | - | TRBJ2-3 | - | TRBV3-1/TRBV3-2 | CASSQGGGYPGDTQYF | TGTGCCAGCAGCCAAGGAGGTGGGTATCCAGGAGATACGCAGTATTTT
14 | - | TRBJ1-4 | TRBD1 | TRBV3-1/TRBV3-2 | CASREGAANEKLFF | TGTGCCAGCAGGGAGGGGGCAGCTAATGAAAAACTGTTTTTT
16 | - | TRBJ1-2 | TRBD1 | TRBV28 | CASRQPGQGGRYGYTF | TGTGCCAGCAGGCAACCGGGACAGGGAGGAAGGTATGGCTACACCTTC
17 | - | TRBJ2-2 | TRBD1 | TRBV18 | CASSMLRTGLGTGELFF | TGTGCCAGCTCCATGCTTCGGACAGGGTTGGGGACCGGGGAGCTGTTTTTT
15 | - | TRBJ2-7 | TRBD2 | TRBV6-5 | CASSYGTSGPYEQYF | TGTGCCAGCAGTTACGGGACTAGCGGACCCTACGAGCAGTACTTC
13 | - | TRBJ2-7 | - | TRBV27 | CASSYGSSGEQYF | TGTGCCAGCAGTTACGGCTCTTCGGGCGAGCAGTACTTC
17 | - | TRBJ2-5 | - | TRBV4-1 | CASSQLSSGAGWETQYF | TGCGCCAGCAGCCAACTCTCCTCAGGGGCGGGTTGGGAGACCCAGTACTTC
15 | - | TRBJ1-4 | - | TRBV28 | CASSFYQGQSEKLFF | TGTGCCAGCAGTTTCTATCAGGGGCAGAGTGAAAAACTGTTTTTT
12 | - | TRBJ1-2 | TRBD1 | TRBV9 | CASSAGQGRYTF | TGTGCCAGCAGCGCCGGACAGGGACGCTACACCTTC
15 | few | TRBJ2-6 | - | TRBV5-1 | CASRGGSSGANVLTF | TGCGCCAGCAGAGGAGGGAGCTCTGGGGCCAACGTCCTGACTTTC
14 | - | TRBJ2-7 | - | TRBV5-1 | CASSPSGISGEQYF | TGCGCCAGCAGCCCCTCGGGGATTTCTGGCGAGCAGTACTTC
16 | once | TRBJ2-2 | TRBD2 | TRBV24-1 | CATSDLDSGFTGELFF | TGTGCCACCAGTGATTTGGATAGCGGGTTTACCGGGGAGCTGTTTTTT